The 8 T cell receptor beta chains reported below all come from one sample, sequenced in a study of OX40 agonist ivuxolimab in advanced cancers. Produced via immunoSEQ multiplex PCR; TCRdb's table is partial and in-frame only. The sample records fewer than 30,000 clones, 81% being singletons. The starting material was CD4+ or CD8+ T cells sorted from blood, obtained in a trial of the OX40 agonist ivuxolimab. These receptors all stem from an adult with an advanced solid tumor such as melanoma, head and neck, liver or kidney cancer.

V is TRBV7-2 and J is TRBJ2-1; D is undetermined. This CDR3 comprises 14 residues. V lost 5 bases and J lost 7, with 15 bases in between. CDR1 SGHTA and CDR2 FQGNSA come from the germline V gene. CDR3 in amino acids: CASSLGWGGNEQFF. The DNA for the CDR3 is TGTGCCAGCAGCCTGGGATGGGGTGGGAATGAGCAGTTCTTC.

The chain combines TRBV10-2 with TRBJ2-7; 7 nucleotides line up with TRBD2. V dropped 2 bases and J dropped 0; count of bases not matched to a gene: 7. The CDR3 runs 16 residues. Germline assignment: CDR1 WSHSY and CDR2 SAAADI. CDR3: CASSELRPGGSYEQYF. CDR3 in DNA: TGCGCCAGCAGTGAGCTTCGGCCGGGGGGCTCCTACGAGCAGTACTTC.

The chain recombines TRBV28 with TRBJ2-5, with unresolved D. The germline CDR1 and CDR2 sequences are MDHEN and SYDVKM. The CDR3 consists of 17 residues. Trimming cost V 1 base and J 0 bases, with 15 bases left between them. The CDR3 DNA reads as TGTGCCAGCAGTTTATACGAGAACTACCAATACCAAGAGACCCAGTACTTC. It codes for CASSLYENYQYQETQYF.

V and J are TRBV9 and TRBJ2-3; 8 bases match TRBD1. V lost 6 bases to trimming and J lost 3 bases; unmatched junction nucleotides: 9. The CDR3 runs 15 residues. Germline CDR1 and CDR2: SGDLS and YYNGEE. The CDR3 DNA reads as TGTGCCAGCACCACAGGGGGTAGTAATACAGATACGCAGTATTTT. Its protein product is CASTTGGSNTDTQYF.

V is TRBV7-9 and J is TRBJ2-7, with D possibly being TRBD1 or TRBD2 (6 bases each). Trimming cost V 2 bases and J 2 bases, with 16 bases left between them. CDR3 size: 16 residues. Looked up from germline, CDR1 is SEHNR and CDR2 is FQNEAQ (reference sequence). CDR3 in amino acids: CASSLPGAMGPYEQYF. The CDR3 DNA sequence: TGTGCCAGCAGCTTACCGGGGGCGATGGGGCCCTACGAGCAGTACTTC.

The chain carries TRBV7-6 and TRBJ2-3; TRBD2 agrees at 13 bases. This CDR3 spans 16 amino acids. Germline V CDR1 and CDR2: SGHVS, FNYEAQ. The trim removed 5 bases at V and 5 bases at J, leaving 7 bases unmatched. The CDR3 region has the DNA TGTGCCAGCAGCCTCACTAGCGGGGGGGCCGTAGATACGCAGTATTTT. Translating gives CASSLTSGGAVDTQYF.

This chain links TRBV4-2 with TRBJ2-1, with 7 bases lining up with TRBD2. The CDR3 is made up of 16 amino acids. Germline loops: CDR1 LGHNA, CDR2 YNFKEQ. V trimming: 4 bases; J trimming: 6 bases; junction bases outside the gene matches: 12. CDR3 nucleotide sequence: TGTGCCAGCAGCCCCCCGCTTACGGGGGGATCCAATGAGCAGTTCTTC. Translating it yields CASSPPLTGGSNEQFF.

This chain links TRBV19 with TRBJ2-1; D is possibly TRBD1 or TRBD2 (5 bases each). The germline CDR1 and CDR2 sequences are LNHDA and SQIVND (reference sequence). The V gene lost 3 bases and the J gene lost 3 bases, with 18 bases spanning the gap. The CDR3 contains 17 residues. CDR3 amino acids: CASSIYEGRALYNEQFF. The CDR3 DNA follows: TGTGCCAGTAGTATTTATGAGGGGCGGGCTCTCTACAATGAGCAGTTCTTC.